This T cell receptor (beta chain) was retrieved from a study of T cells in Graves' hyperthyroidism and ophthalmopathy. Using RNA transcripts as the source, TCR beta CDR3 regions were amplified. In the first-round RT-PCR of the TCR CDR3, the HTBI primer set was used. From the multiplex PCR reads, TCRdb called clonotypes with MiXCR, one entry per CDR3 protein. The sample consists of some 460,000 distinct CDR3 sequences, roughly 14% of them appearing once. The hyperthyroidism was newly diagnosed and had lasted under 2 months; the patients were aged 18 to 65. Pregnant or lactating patients were excluded, as were those with uncontrolled infection or other autoimmune disease. The sequence was collected from a woman aged 18-30 years with Graves' hyperthyroidism. Sequencing was done on a sample of blood.

CDR3 protein: CSARAGTGADVGQPQHF. CDR3 bases: TGCAGTGCTAGAGCCGGGACAGGGGCGGATGTAGGGCAGCCCCAGCATTTT. J is TRBJ1-5 and V is TRBV20-1; 10 bases agree with TRBD1. V lost 1 base to trimming and J lost 7 bases; unmatched junction nucleotides: 13. The CDR3 covers 17 residues. In germline, CDR1 is DFQATT, CDR2 SNEGSKA (reference sequence).